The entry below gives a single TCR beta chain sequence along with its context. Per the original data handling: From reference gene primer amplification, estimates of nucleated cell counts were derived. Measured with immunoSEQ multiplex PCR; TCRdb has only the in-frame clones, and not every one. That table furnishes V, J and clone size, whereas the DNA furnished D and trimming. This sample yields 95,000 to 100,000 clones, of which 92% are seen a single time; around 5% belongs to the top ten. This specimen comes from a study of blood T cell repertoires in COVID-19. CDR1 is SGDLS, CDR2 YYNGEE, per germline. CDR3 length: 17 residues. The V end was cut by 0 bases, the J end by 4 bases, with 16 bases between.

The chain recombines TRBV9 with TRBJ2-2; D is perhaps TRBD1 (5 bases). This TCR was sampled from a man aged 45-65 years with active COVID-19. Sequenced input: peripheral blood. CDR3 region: CASSVATHLQVTGELFF. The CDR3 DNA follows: TGTGCCAGCAGCGTAGCTACGCACCTACAGGTCACCGGGGAGCTGTTTTTT. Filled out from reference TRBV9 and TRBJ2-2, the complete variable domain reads DSGVTQTPKHLITATGQRVTLRCSPRSGDLSVYWYQQSLDQGLQFLIQYYNGEERAKGNILERFSAQQFPDLHSELNLSSLELGDSALYFCASSVATHLQVTGELFFGEGSRLTVL.